Listed below are T cell receptor beta chains from one sample, sequenced in a study of CD8 T cells in ankylosing spondylitis. TCRdb passed the 5' RACE reads through MiXCR, listing each CDR3 protein once. The sample carries fewer than 650,000 distinct CDR3 sequences, over 9.5% recorded once. Material: blood, either unsorted or a sorted T cell fraction (not recorded which). Source of these receptors: a male donor with ankylosing spondylitis. CDR3s leave out the opening cysteine and the closing phenylalanine or tryptophan. A D gene is named only where the DNA matches it firmly.

V gene | D gene | CDR3 protein
TRBV2 | . | ASSGRGSGANVLT
TRBV6-1 | . | ASTLPGPRGTGELF
TRBV5-1 | . | ASSIAGTDGYT
TRBV11-2 | . | ASSLVRGGYT
TRBV29-1 | TRBD1 | SVGQANNYGYT
TRBV15 | . | ATSRDDSPLH
TRBV5-1 | . | ASSLQDSQNEKLF
TRBV5-1 | TRBD1 | ASSYGTGSFYEQY
TRBV12-3/TRBV12-4 | . | ASRTSQGRSSPLH
TRBV14 | . | ASSQDAYNYEQY
TRBV6-4 | . | ASSPGTGEQF
TRBV7-9 | . | ASSPADSPGYT
TRBV6-1 | . | ASSPYDQLGNEQF
TRBV4-1 | . | ASSQVGIASSSYNEQF
TRBV5-1 | TRBD1 | ASSLERQGQETQY
TRBV2 | . | ASTREGRADTGELF
TRBV12-3/TRBV12-4 | . | ASSARGRDTQY
TRBV20-1 | . | SAGGGASSYNEQF
TRBV4-1 | . | ASSHPGGDGTGELF
TRBV9 | . | ASSAPPGAIGELF
TRBV29-1 | . | SVAPGHTNTIY
TRBV2 | . | ASSEALLRDLNINEQF
TRBV6-1 | . | ASSVLGRELF
TRBV4-2 | . | ASSQELGFGETQY
TRBV7-7 | . | ASSLNWGTGELF
TRBV14 | TRBD2 | ASSSSTGLAGGNEQF
TRBV30 | . | AWQIGDTQY
TRBV20-1 | TRBD2 | SARPSGSRYEQY
TRBV19 | . | ASSIRGLITDTQY
TRBV29-1 | . | SVEAPGGGNTDTQY
TRBV27 | TRBD2 | ATFEREKETQY
TRBV15 | . | ATSRDRNTIY
TRBV12-3/TRBV12-4 | TRBD2 | ASSPGLAVGKTQY
TRBV20-1 | . | SASRAGASNQPQH
TRBV29-1 | TRBD1 | SVGQGSNQPQH
TRBV20-1 | TRBD1 | SARPGTDAYEQY
TRBV25-1 | . | ASSASGKGWTYT
TRBV5-1 | . | ASSLEASGQSTEAF
TRBV7-2 | . | ASSLVRLKQF
TRBV10-2 | TRBD1 | ASSDSDRVGNQPQH
TRBV5-6 | . | ASSLGGAPSYEQY
TRBV20-1 | TRBD2 | SATPETSGRGFY
TRBV5-1 | . | ASSLGVAAYNEQF
TRBV10-3 | TRBD1 | AISRGQATNEKLF
TRBV29-1 | TRBD1 | SVVGQGGEKLF
TRBV10-3 | . | AISAPPGSGVPQEQF
TRBV2 | TRBD1 | ASSETRQGASGNTIY